This is a list of T cell receptor beta chains from one sample in a study of siplizumab effects on memory and regulatory T cells. Using immunoSEQ multiplex PCR, the repertoire was profiled, and TCRdb retains in-frame clones only, with some absent. The repertoire holds about 82,000 clones, with roughly 87% as singletons. Sequencing was done on a sample of Tregs sorted from blood. The receptor source for this set is a human donor in good health. Both conserved end residues are part of each CDR3. The order of the fields is clone size, D gene, J gene, V gene, CDR3 DNA, CDR3 protein. The D gene is left open where the match is weak. Clone size is not always given. Where it is, it says once, few, many or a class for expanded clones.

NA	NA	TRBJ2-3	TRBV6-1	TGTGCCAGCAGTGAAAGGGAAGGAGACACGCAGTATTTT	CASSEREGDTQYF
NA	NA	TRBJ2-1	TRBV7-8	TGTGCCAGCAGCTTAGAGGGCGGAAGCTCCTACAATGAGCAGTTCTTC	CASSLEGGSSYNEQFF
NA	NA	TRBJ2-2	TRBV4-3	TGCGCCAGCAGCCAAGATGGCGTCACCGGGGAGCTGTTTTTT	CASSQDGVTGELFF
NA	TRBD1	TRBJ1-2	TRBV6-5	TGTGCCAGCAAGAAGACAGGGCGGGACTATGGCTACACCTTC	CASKKTGRDYGYTF
NA	NA	TRBJ1-2	TRBV7-2	TGTGCCAGCAGCTCCGGGCCTCCTAACTATGGCTACACCTTC	CASSSGPPNYGYTF
NA	NA	TRBJ2-7	TRBV4-1	TGCGCCAGCAGCCAAGGGGGTCCGTATGGGCAGTACTTC	CASSQGGPYGQYF
NA	NA	TRBJ1-5	TRBV12-1	TGTGCCAGCAGCCCCACAGGGTTTTTTAGCAATCAGCCCCAGCATTTT	CASSPTGFFSNQPQHF
NA	NA	TRBJ2-1	TRBV27	TGTGCCAGCCGGGTTCAACAGGGTAAGACAGAAATTGGCCACAATGAGCAGTTCTTC	CASRVQQGKTEIGHNEQFF
NA	NA	TRBJ1-2	TRBV4-1	TGCGCCAGCAGCCAAGGGACAGTGGGCGACTATGGCTACACCTTC	CASSQGTVGDYGYTF
NA	NA	TRBJ2-7	TRBV5-1	TGCGCCAGCAGCTTCCGGGACGAGCAGTACTTC	CASSFRDEQYF
once	TRBD2	TRBJ2-2	TRBV19	TGTGCCTCAGTCGGGGCAGCGGGGGGCGTCGGCACCGGGGAGCTGTTTTTT	CASVGAAGGVGTGELFF
NA	NA	TRBJ2-1	TRBV27	TGTGCCAGCAGCCGAGTGGGACTCTCCCTTTTAAATGAGCAGTTCTTC	CASSRVGLSLLNEQFF
NA	NA	TRBJ1-5	TRBV6-5	TGTGCCAGCAGCTCCCGGGGGGACTACGCAGGGCCCCAGCATTTT	CASSSRGDYAGPQHF
NA	NA	TRBJ1-2	TRBV6-5	TGTGCCACCGCGGACAGTGCCTATGGCTACACCTTC	CATADSAYGYTF
NA	NA	TRBJ2-7	TRBV20-1	TGCAGTGCTAGAGATCTAGACGAGCAGTACTTC	CSARDLDEQYF
NA	NA	TRBJ1-2	TRBV6-5	TGTGCCAGCAGACCAGGGGACAACTATGGCTACACCTTC	CASRPGDNYGYTF
NA	TRBD1	TRBJ2-5	TRBV11-2	TGTGCCTCGTCCGGGGCGAGGGGGCCCGAGGAGACCCAGTACTTC	CASSGARGPEETQYF
NA	TRBD1	TRBJ1-2	TRBV28	TGTGCCAGCAGTCCCCGGACAGGGCGTAGCTACACCTTC	CASSPRTGRSYTF